The T cell receptor beta chain described here comes from a study of graft-versus-host responses after intestinal transplantation. Study background: Multivisceral, liver-intestinal, or isolated intestinal grafts went to recipients. Recipients uniformly received anti-thymocyte globulin induction, followed by tacrolimus and steroids for approximately 3 years.

Profiled with immunoSEQ multiplex PCR; TCRdb holds only in-frame clones, not every one. The top ten hold over 0.15% of the sample, which has fewer than 90,000 clones, about 94% seen once. This clone was observed once. Its antigen is unknown. V lost 0 bases and J 10 bases, leaving 12 bases between the germline ends. CDR3 length: 13 residues. The V gene's germline CDR1 is SGDLS and CDR2 YYNGEE. The sequence was collected from a human donor who was the organ donor for an intestinal transplant. This rearrangement joins TRBV9 to TRBJ2-3; D is unclear. The input for sequencing was unstimulated CD4+ T cells sorted from spleen or lymph node cells, taken before transplant. The CDR3 spells CASSVGGQQSQYF. For the CDR3, the DNA is TGTGCCAGCAGCGTAGGGGGTCAACAATCGCAGTATTTT.